The 23 T cell receptor beta chains presented below share a single source sample, sequenced in a study of T cells after yellow fever vaccination. Each CDR3 protein gets one entry after TCRdb re-called the 5' RACE reads with MiXCR. The sample includes about 340,000 distinct CDR3 sequences, around 12% of them seen just once. The material sequenced was CD4+ T cells sorted from PBMCs, taken 15 days after the yellow fever booster vaccination. These TCRs come from a man younger than 35 who received the YFV17D yellow fever vaccine.

This clonotype was counted only a few times. The chain combines TRBV7-9 with TRBJ2-7; D tentatively reads TRBD1 or TRBD2 (5 bases each). The CDR3 totals 14 residues. V shed 5 bases and J shed 4 bases, with 15 bases lying between them. CDR1 and CDR2 from the germline V gene are SEHNR and FQNEAQ (reference sequence). The CDR3 protein is CASSPGGPGYEQYF. The CDR3 DNA follows: TGTGCCAGCAGCCCCGGCGGGCCAGGGTACGAGCAGTACTTC.

V usage is TRBV6-5 and J usage is TRBJ2-3, with TRBD1 matching 11 bases. The trim removed 8 bases at V and 4 bases at J, leaving 5 bases unmatched. Germline V CDR1 and CDR2: MNHEY, SVGAGI. The CDR3 has 14 amino acids. The DNA of the CDR3 is TGTGCCAGCGCCCCGGGACAGGGGGCAGATACGCAGTATTTT. This translates into CASAPGQGADTQYF.

The chain carries TRBV11-2 and TRBJ2-7; the D gene is possibly TRBD1 (5 bases). The CDR3 contains 14 residues. V was clipped by 2 bases and J by 4 bases, with 12 bases between them. CDR1 and CDR2 from the germline V gene are SGHAT and FQNNGV. In DNA, the CDR3 is TGTGCCAGCAGCTTACCAGGGTCCCAATACGAGCAGTACTTC. Translated, it gives CASSLPGSQYEQYF.

This clonotype was seen only a few times. One end of the junction is discordant with germline, which a read error may explain. V and J are TRBV5-5 and TRBJ2-1; 10 bases are a match to TRBD1. The germline V gene has CDR1 SGHKS and CDR2 YYEKEE (reference sequence). This CDR3 has 12 residues. The CDR3 region is CASSLAGTGADF. The DNA for the CDR3 is TGTGCCAGCAGCTTGGCCGGGACAGGGGCCGACTTC.

This clonotype occurred many times. This rearrangement joins TRBV4-2 to TRBJ2-1; D may be TRBD2 (6 bases). Germline CDR1 is LGHNA and CDR2 is YNFKEQ. CDR3 length equals 16 residues. Trimming removed 1 base from V and 0 bases from J, with 10 bases in between. CDR3 bases: TGTGCCAGCAGCCAAGTGTCCGGGGGCTCCTACAATGAGCAGTTCTTC. It is translated as CASSQVSGGSYNEQFF.

This clonotype came up a few times. This chain joins TRBV7-2 and TRBJ2-3; D is perhaps TRBD1 (6 bases). Germline V CDR1 and CDR2: SGHTA, FQGNSA. This CDR3 has 16 residues. V was cut by 1 base and J by 3 bases, with 14 bases left in between. The CDR3 coding sequence is TGTGCCAGCAGCTTAGGGCGGTGGGGGCCGACAGATACGCAGTATTTT. Its protein is CASSLGRWGPTDTQYF.

This clonotype was detected a few times. CDR3 residues: CATRGITDTQYF. As DNA, the CDR3 is TGTGCCACCAGGGGGATCACAGATACGCAGTATTTT. This sequence joins TRBV24-1 and TRBJ2-3, with D unresolved. The germline V and J ends were trimmed by 7 bases and 2 bases, with 6 bases remaining between them. Germline V CDR1 and CDR2: KGHDR, SFDVKD. The CDR3 has 12 amino acids.

This clonotype was counted many times. CDR3 coding DNA: TGTGCCAGCAGTGCAGCGACAGGGTCCGAGCAGTACTTC. Residues: CASSAATGSEQYF. J is TRBJ2-7 and V is TRBV6-1; 7 bases line up with TRBD1. Germline V CDR1 and CDR2: MNHNS, SASEGT. V lost 4 bases and J lost 6; bases outside the gene matches: 6. The length of the CDR3 is 13 residues.

This clonotype turned up a few times. J is TRBJ1-2 and V is TRBV7-9, with D tentatively TRBD1 (5 bases). CDR1 is SEHNR and CDR2 is FQNEAQ in the germline V gene (reference sequence). The CDR3 totals 16 residues. Trimming removed 5 bases from V and 4 bases from J, with 20 bases in between. The CDR3 reads CASSRTLSEIGYGYTF. DNA of the CDR3: TGTGCCAGCAGCCGGACACTTTCCGAAATCGGCTATGGCTACACCTTC.

This clonotype was seen many times. V is TRBV28 and J is TRBJ2-5; D assignment may be TRBD1 or TRBD2 (6 bases each). In germline, CDR1 is MDHEN, CDR2 SYDVKM. The germline V and J ends were trimmed by 2 bases and 5 bases, with 15 bases remaining between them. The CDR3 extends over 15 amino acids. The CDR3 DNA follows: TGTGCCAGCAGTTTAAACCCGGGGGCTGGGGAGACCCAGTACTTC. It translates to CASSLNPGAGETQYF. The whole variable domain, filled in from reference TRBV28 and TRBJ2-5, reads DVKVTQSSRYLVKRTGEKVFLECVQDMDHENMFWYRQDPGLGLRLIYFSYDVKMKEKGDIPEGYSVSREKKERFSLILESASTNQTSMYLCASSLNPGAGETQYFGPGTRLLVL.

This clonotype was seen a few times. This rearrangement joins TRBV11-2 to TRBJ2-1; 7 bases align to TRBD1. Per the germline V gene, CDR1 is SGHAT and CDR2 is FQNNGV. This CDR3 comprises 18 residues. J was trimmed by 2 bases and V by 5 bases; bases with no gene match: 15. The CDR3 region is CASSPRDSTVTTYNEQFF. The CDR3 region has the DNA TGTGCCAGCAGCCCGAGGGACAGCACCGTGACAACCTACAATGAGCAGTTCTTC.

Details on this clonotype: This clone may be a read error of a much larger clone one base away. The rearrangement joins TRBV7-2 to TRBJ1-6; D remains ambiguous. Germline lookup yields CDR1 SGHTA and CDR2 FQGNSA. The CDR3 has 11 amino acids. As DNA, the CDR3 is TGTGCCAGCAGATTAGATTCACCCCTCCACTTT. Its translation: CASRLDSPLHF.

The chain recombines TRBV4-1 with TRBJ2-1, with 7 nucleotides matching TRBD2. Germline V lookup: CDR1 MGHRA, CDR2 YSYEKL. The V segment lost 1 base and the J segment 0 bases; nucleotides outside the gene matches: 6. This CDR3 comprises 17 residues. The CDR3 nucleotides read TGCGCCAGCAGCCAAGGTTCAGCGGGGCGCTCCTACAATGAGCAGTTCTTC. The encoded protein is CASSQGSAGRSYNEQFF.

The rearrangement joins TRBV7-9 to TRBJ2-7; TRBD2 agrees at 7 bases. The CDR3 is made up of 15 amino acids. V shed 3 bases, J shed 2 bases, and the junction held 7 bases outside the gene matches. The germline gives CDR1 SEHNR, CDR2 FQNEAQ (reference sequence). The CDR3 nucleotides read TGTGCCAGCAGCTTGGGCAGCGGGGTAGCCTACGAGCAGTACTTC. Translating gives CASSLGSGVAYEQYF. The whole variable domain, remainder taken from reference TRBV7-9 and TRBJ2-7, is DTGVSQNPRHKITKRGQNVTFRCDPISEHNRLYWYRQTLGQGPEFLTYFQNEAQLEKSRLLSDRFSAERPKGSFSTLEIQRTEQGDSAMYLCASSLGSGVAYEQYFGPGTRLTVT.

In this sample, this clonotype is medium-sized. The chain uses TRBV11-2 and TRBJ2-3, with 9 bases lining up with TRBD2. CDR3 length: 18 residues. V lost 5 bases and J lost 1; bases outside the gene matches: 13. Germline lookup yields CDR1 SGHAT and CDR2 FQNNGV. This CDR3 is CASSQTVVSGGRTDTQYF. CDR3 nucleotide sequence: TGTGCCAGCAGCCAGACCGTCGTTAGCGGGGGTCGCACAGATACGCAGTATTTT.

This clonotype came up a few times. V usage is TRBV20-1 and J usage is TRBJ1-4; D gene ambiguous. V lost 6 bases and J 13 bases, leaving 15 bases between the germline ends. CDR1 DFQATT and CDR2 SNEGSKA come from the germline V gene (reference sequence). The CDR3 is 11 residues long. The CDR3 protein is CSATGPRGLFF. In nucleotides, the CDR3 is TGCAGTGCAACCGGGCCCCGCGGACTGTTTTTT.

This clonotype was counted a few times. The CDR3: CASSQRSGGRQFF. CDR3 coding DNA: TGTGCCAGCAGCCAGAGAAGCGGGGGACGGCAGTTCTTC. This sequence joins TRBV7-9 and TRBJ2-1; 8 positions agree with TRBD2. V lost 5 bases to trimming and J lost 12 bases; unmatched junction nucleotides: 9. Germline values: CDR1 SEHNR, CDR2 FQNEAQ (reference sequence). The CDR3 is 13 amino acids.

The gene calls are TRBV10-3 and TRBJ2-7; a weak D match, TRBD2 (5 bases). Germline V gene data show CDR1 as ENHRY and CDR2 as SYGVKD. This CDR3 region has 12 residues. Trimming left V 8 bases short and J 4 bases short, with 12 bases between. The CDR3 DNA reads as TGTGCCATCGGCCCCCGGGGTTACGAGCAGTACTTC. Protein product: CAIGPRGYEQYF.

This rearrangement joins TRBV12-3 or TRBV12-4 to TRBJ1-1; 11 nucleotides agree with TRBD1. This CDR3 is 16 amino acids long. V lost 5 bases and J lost 4; bases outside the gene matches: 9. CDR3 coding DNA: TGTGCCAGCAGTGGAGGACAGGGGGCGCGTGGCACTGAAGCTTTCTTT. Protein: CASSGGQGARGTEAFF.

This clonotype was seen a few times. The gene calls are TRBV5-1 and TRBJ2-1, with 9 positions matching TRBD2. The trim removed 4 bases at V and 4 bases at J, leaving 12 bases unmatched. The CDR3 sequence is 17 residues long. Germline CDR1 SGHRS, CDR2 YFSETQ. The CDR3 coding sequence is TGCGCCAGCAGCCCTACAAAGACTAGCGGAAGTTACAATGAGCAGTTCTTC. Amino acid sequence: CASSPTKTSGSYNEQFF.

This clonotype was seen a few times. The CDR3 DNA reads TGTGCCGGGGGTGGGTCAATCCCCGGGGAGCTGTTTTTT. It encodes CAGGGSIPGELFF. This chain connects TRBV7-2 to TRBJ2-2, with D possibly called TRBD1 or TRBD2 (5 bases each). The CDR3 contains 13 residues. V was clipped by 11 bases and J by 6 bases, with 16 bases between them. Germline V gene sequence: CDR1 SGHTA, CDR2 FQGNSA.

The sample holds a few counts of this clonotype. J is TRBJ2-5 and V is TRBV28, with TRBD1 identical over 8 bases. The V segment lost 4 bases and the J segment 5 bases; nucleotides outside the gene matches: 6. CDR1 is MDHEN and CDR2 is SYDVKM in the germline V gene. CDR3 length: 14 residues. Here the CDR3 DNA reads TGTGCCAGCAGTTCGACAGGGGTCGTGGAGACCCAGTACTTC. Its protein product is CASSSTGVVETQYF.

This clonotype was picked up many times. The chain has TRBV6-5 and TRBJ1-2; D might be TRBD1 (6 bases). The CDR3 sequence is 19 residues long. V was pared by 0 bases and J by 5 bases, with 25 bases between. The germline CDR1 and CDR2 sequences are MNHEY and SVGAGI. CDR3 in DNA: TGTGCCAGCAGTTACTCGTCCTCCGGGAGCGGGGGCGCGAGTTATGGCTACACCTTC. As protein: CASSYSSSGSGGASYGYTF.